These T cell receptor beta chains were read from a single sample in a study of response to subunit inactivated influenza vaccine. In TCRdb, the RT-PCR reads were re-called with MiXCR into one record per CDR3 protein. The sample has 500,000 to 550,000 distinct CDR3 sequences, around 25% seen once; the top ten hold approximately 3%. In addition, the sample was reused for a study of T cells expressing NK-cell markers.

The sample in question was CD4+ T cells sorted from PBMCs, obtained 11 to 12 days after vaccination. Receptors were obtained from a man in his fifties or sixties who received an inactivated influenza vaccine. The CDR3 runs from the conserved cysteine through the conserved F or W. A D gene is named only where the DNA matches it firmly. Rows may omit the clone size; those that give it use once, few, many or a size class.

J gene: TRBJ2-7; clone size: .; CDR3 length: 14; D gene: TRBD1; V gene: TRBV5-3; CDR3 DNA: TGTGCCATGAGCTTGCAGGGGGTCTCCTACGAGCAGTACTTC; CDR3 protein: CAMSLQGVSYEQYF
J gene: TRBJ1-1; clone size: .; CDR3 length: 12; D gene: .; V gene: TRBV7-9; CDR3 DNA: TGTGCCACCGAAGCAGGAGACACTGAGGCTTTCTTT; CDR3 protein: CATEAGDTEAFF
J gene: TRBJ1-2; clone size: few; CDR3 length: 12; D gene: TRBD1; V gene: TRBV20-1; CDR3 DNA: TGCAGTGCTCGTGACAGGGGGCTTGGCTACACCTTC; CDR3 protein: CSARDRGLGYTF
J gene: TRBJ1-2; clone size: .; CDR3 length: 13; D gene: .; V gene: TRBV10-3; CDR3 DNA: TGTGCCATCAGTGAGTCCGGGAGAGCGGGCTACACCTTC; CDR3 protein: CAISESGRAGYTF
J gene: TRBJ2-7; clone size: .; CDR3 length: 17; D gene: TRBD1; V gene: TRBV15; CDR3 DNA: TGTGCCACCAGCAGAGATCCTCTGAGCCGGGACAGCAGGGAGCAGTACTTC; CDR3 protein: CATSRDPLSRDSREQYF
J gene: TRBJ1-2; clone size: .; CDR3 length: 15; D gene: .; V gene: TRBV7-8; CDR3 DNA: TGTGCCAGCAGCTTAGAGAACAGGCCCTCCTATGGCTACACCTTC; CDR3 protein: CASSLENRPSYGYTF
J gene: TRBJ2-2; clone size: few; CDR3 length: 16; D gene: .; V gene: TRBV15; CDR3 DNA: TGTGCCACCAGCAGGGGGGGTCAGGGGCGGACCGGGGAGCTGTTTTTT; CDR3 protein: CATSRGGQGRTGELFF
J gene: TRBJ2-5; clone size: few; CDR3 length: 16; D gene: TRBD2; V gene: TRBV5-1; CDR3 DNA: TGCGCCAGCAGCTATCTCCCTAGCGGGGCGACGGAGACCCAGTACTTC; CDR3 protein: CASSYLPSGATETQYF
J gene: TRBJ2-5; clone size: few; CDR3 length: 13; D gene: .; V gene: TRBV20-1; CDR3 DNA: TGCAGTGCTAGAGGTTCTAGTAGAGAGACCCAGTACTTC; CDR3 protein: CSARGSSRETQYF
J gene: TRBJ2-5; clone size: few; CDR3 length: 16; D gene: .; V gene: TRBV5-1; CDR3 DNA: TGCGCCAGCAGCCCAATCGCCGGACCCCGGGAACAGACCCAGTACTTC; CDR3 protein: CASSPIAGPREQTQYF
J gene: TRBJ2-1; clone size: few; CDR3 length: 12; D gene: .; V gene: TRBV6-2/TRBV6-3; CDR3 DNA: TGTGCCAGCAGTTACACCGGGGGGCCCCAGTTCTTC; CDR3 protein: CASSYTGGPQFF
J gene: TRBJ2-3; clone size: few; CDR3 length: 14; D gene: .; V gene: TRBV6-5; CDR3 DNA: TGTGCCAGCAGTTACAAGACGGGTCCCCATACGCAGTATTTT; CDR3 protein: CASSYKTGPHTQYF
J gene: TRBJ1-1; clone size: .; CDR3 length: 15; D gene: .; V gene: TRBV5-5; CDR3 DNA: TGTGCCAGCAGCTTGGTCGGATCCGGGGGCACTGAAGCTTTCTTT; CDR3 protein: CASSLVGSGGTEAFF
J gene: TRBJ2-7; clone size: few; CDR3 length: 14; D gene: .; V gene: TRBV20-1; CDR3 DNA: TGCAGTGCTAGGGGGGTGTCATTCTCCTACGAGCAGTACTTC; CDR3 protein: CSARGVSFSYEQYF
J gene: TRBJ2-7; clone size: .; CDR3 length: 15; D gene: .; V gene: TRBV4-2; CDR3 DNA: TGTGCCAGCAGCCAAGGCCAAGGGCAAGCCTACGAGCAGTACTTC; CDR3 protein: CASSQGQGQAYEQYF
J gene: TRBJ2-1; clone size: .; CDR3 length: 13; D gene: .; V gene: TRBV5-6; CDR3 DNA: TGTGCCAGCAGCGTGGCGGTTTACAATGAGCAGTTCTTC; CDR3 protein: CASSVAVYNEQFF
J gene: TRBJ2-3; clone size: .; CDR3 length: 14; D gene: .; V gene: TRBV15; CDR3 DNA: TGTGCCACCAGCTCCCTCCGGGGTCCGGTTACGCAGTATTTT; CDR3 protein: CATSSLRGPVTQYF
J gene: TRBJ2-4; clone size: .; CDR3 length: 12; D gene: .; V gene: TRBV25-1; CDR3 DNA: TGTGCCAGCAGTGAAGGTTCGCGGGTACAGTACTTC; CDR3 protein: CASSEGSRVQYF
J gene: TRBJ1-1; clone size: few; CDR3 length: 14; D gene: TRBD1; V gene: TRBV7-2; CDR3 DNA: TGTGCCAGCAACATCAACCCTACAGGGGGTAAAGCTTTCTTT; CDR3 protein: CASNINPTGGKAFF
J gene: TRBJ1-1; clone size: few; CDR3 length: 15; D gene: .; V gene: TRBV11-2; CDR3 DNA: TGTGCCAGCAGCTTAGTACTCGCAGGGGTCGCTGAAGCTTTCTTT; CDR3 protein: CASSLVLAGVAEAFF